Listed below are T cell receptor beta chains from one sample, sequenced in a study of shared clonotypes between healthy human individuals. Sequenced by immunoSEQ multiplex PCR; TCRdb stores in-frame clones only, minus some. The sample holds about 640,000 clones; 60% to 80% are singletons and the top ten take about 1.8%. Specimen: memory CD4+ T cells sorted from blood. The receptors were sampled from a woman aged 25 to 45 in good health. The CDR3 runs from the conserved cysteine through the conserved F or W. Only some rows state a clone size, as once, few, many or a class for expanded clones.

clone_size: NA
j_call: TRBJ2-7
v_call: TRBV27
cdr3_aa: CASSPHISLDEQYF

clone_size: NA
j_call: TRBJ2-5
v_call: TRBV6-5
cdr3_aa: CASSSWTGQQETQYF

clone_size: NA
j_call: TRBJ2-5
v_call: TRBV29-1
cdr3_aa: CSVGAVQETQYF

clone_size: NA
j_call: TRBJ2-5
v_call: TRBV15
cdr3_aa: CATSTGQGAQETQYF

clone_size: NA
j_call: TRBJ2-7
v_call: TRBV6-5
cdr3_aa: CASSYAPGAHEQYF

clone_size: NA
j_call: TRBJ1-2
v_call: TRBV7-9
cdr3_aa: CASSSEGLAYGYTF

clone_size: NA
j_call: TRBJ1-3
v_call: TRBV5-1
cdr3_aa: CASSLAGQSFSGNTIYF

clone_size: NA
j_call: TRBJ2-3
v_call: TRBV25-1
cdr3_aa: CASESGRAGDTQYF

clone_size: NA
j_call: TRBJ1-4
v_call: TRBV28
cdr3_aa: CASTGSGNEKLFF

clone_size: NA
j_call: TRBJ1-1
v_call: TRBV4-1
cdr3_aa: CASSQDPRGAGTEAFF

clone_size: NA
j_call: TRBJ1-1
v_call: TRBV10-3
cdr3_aa: CAISDRGNTEAFF

clone_size: once
j_call: TRBJ2-7
v_call: TRBV5-1
cdr3_aa: CASSLVAGGGGYEQYF

clone_size: NA
j_call: TRBJ2-1
v_call: TRBV7-3
cdr3_aa: CASSTGLAAYNEQFF

clone_size: NA
j_call: TRBJ2-1
v_call: TRBV7-8
cdr3_aa: CASSLARAGYNEQFF

clone_size: NA
j_call: TRBJ2-1
v_call: TRBV6-5
cdr3_aa: CASSYRQPYNEQFF

clone_size: NA
j_call: TRBJ2-1
v_call: TRBV4-1
cdr3_aa: CASSQKRGSGAGVYNEQFF

clone_size: NA
j_call: TRBJ2-1
v_call: TRBV9
cdr3_aa: CASSVSGSDGNEQFF

clone_size: NA
j_call: TRBJ1-5
v_call: TRBV6-5
cdr3_aa: CASSSNSNQPQHF

clone_size: NA
j_call: TRBJ2-3
v_call: TRBV27
cdr3_aa: CASSLELATDTQYF

clone_size: NA
j_call: TRBJ1-2
v_call: TRBV19
cdr3_aa: CASKTGEANYGYTF